The 16 T cell receptor beta chains below come from one sample, sequenced in a study of blood T cell repertoires in COVID-19. Using immunoSEQ multiplex PCR, the repertoire was profiled, and TCRdb retains in-frame clones only, with some absent. The sample contains about 150,000 clones, roughly 80% of which appear only once. Sequencing was done on a sample of peripheral blood. The receptors come from a man in his fifties or sixties who had recovered from COVID-19.

The chain links TRBV2 to TRBJ1-1; 7 bases are a match to TRBD1. Germline V gene lookup returns CDR1 SNHLY and CDR2 FYNNEI. The V gene end was trimmed by 0 bases and the J gene end by 10 bases; junction bases not matched to a gene: 2. The CDR3 length is 12 residues. The CDR3 DNA reads TGTGCCAGCAGTGAAGCCCCAGGGGGAGCTTTCTTT. Protein sequence: CASSEAPGGAFF.

The CDR3 here is CASRPQGGGYEQYF. DNA for the CDR3: TGTGCCAGCAGACCTCAGGGAGGTGGCTACGAGCAGTACTTC. This rearrangement joins TRBV11-2 to TRBJ2-7, with a weak D call TRBD2 (6 bases). The CDR3 has 14 amino acids. Trimming cost V 6 bases and J 3 bases, with 15 bases left between them. CDR1 and CDR2 (germline): SGHAT, FQNNGV.

The CDR3 region has the DNA TGCAGCGTTGAATGGACAGGGGGGAGCAAAAACATTCAGTACTTC. Its protein is CSVEWTGGSKNIQYF. This chain links TRBV29-1 with TRBJ2-4; 10 positions agree with TRBD1. V dropped 2 bases and J dropped 3; count of bases not matched to a gene: 4. The CDR3 is made up of 15 amino acids. Germline loops: CDR1 SQVTM, CDR2 ANQGSEA.

The rearrangement joins TRBV11-2 to TRBJ2-5, with TRBD2 matching 7 bases. Germline lookup yields CDR1 SGHAT and CDR2 FQNNGV. The CDR3 has 14 residues. Losses at the gene ends were 4 bases for V and 1 base for J; bases not matched to a gene: 3. This CDR3 reads CASSSGRLQETQYF. The DNA for the CDR3 is TGTGCCAGCAGCTCCGGGAGGCTCCAAGAGACCCAGTACTTC.

The chain employs TRBV20-1 and TRBJ2-1; TRBD2 matches at 9 bases. With V trimmed by 3 bases and J by 7 bases, 13 bases remained unmatched. CDR1 and CDR2 (germline): DFQATT, SNEGSKA (reference sequence). The CDR3 consists of 16 residues. The CDR3 DNA reads as TGCAGTGCTAGTCTTGCGGGGGGGCAGTTTAGAAATGAGCAGTTCTTC. It encodes CSASLAGGQFRNEQFF.

The chain has TRBV14 and TRBJ1-6; TRBD1 matches 10 bases. This CDR3 spans 17 amino acids. Germline lookup yields CDR1 SGHDN and CDR2 FVKESK. The V segment lost 5 bases and the J segment 1 base; nucleotides outside the gene matches: 5. CDR3 loop: CASSSLGQGSYNSPLHF. The CDR3 DNA is TGTGCCAGCAGCTCCCTGGGACAGGGGTCCTATAATTCACCCCTCCACTTT. Complete variable domain (other parts from reference TRBV14 and TRBJ1-6): EAGVTQFPSHSVIEKGQTVTLRCDPISGHDNLYWYRRVMGKEIKFLLHFVKESKQDESGMPNNRFLAERTGGTYSTLKVQPAELEDSGVYFCASSSLGQGSYNSPLHFGNGTRLTVT.

The chain couples TRBV7-2 to TRBJ2-6; no definite D call. V was trimmed by 5 bases and J by 4 bases, leaving 21 bases between them. Germline CDR1 and CDR2: SGHTA and FQGNSA. This CDR3 spans 18 amino acids. CDR3 sequence reads: CASSVSLGSSSGANVLTF. The DNA of the CDR3 is TGTGCCAGCAGCGTGAGTCTAGGATCCTCTTCCGGGGCCAACGTCCTGACTTTC.

This clone was seen more than once but under ten times. The rearrangement joins TRBV19 to TRBJ1-1, with D unclear. The germline CDR1 and CDR2 sequences are LNHDA and SQIVND (reference sequence). V was cut by 7 bases and J by 1 base, with 22 bases left in between. The CDR3 extends over 17 amino acids. DNA for the CDR3: TGTGCCAGTAAAGGGCGATGGTCGGGAGCCCGGAACACTGAAGCTTTCTTT. The encoded protein is CASKGRWSGARNTEAFF.

This clone was seen only a few times. The rearrangement uses TRBV5-6 and TRBJ1-6; D is uncertain. Trimming stripped 4 bases from V and 7 bases from J, with 15 bases between. The CDR3 is made up of 15 amino acids. Per germline, CDR1 SGHDT and CDR2 YYEEEE. The CDR3 sequence: CASSRGSPTNSPLHF. The DNA of the CDR3 is TGTGCCAGCAGCCGAGGGTCGCCCACAAATTCACCCCTCCACTTT.

The chain employs TRBV3-1 (or the pseudogene TRBV3-2) and TRBJ2-7; 7 bases line up with TRBD1. The V gene's germline CDR1 is LGHDT and CDR2 YNNKEL (reference sequence). Germline trimming cut 1 base from V and 3 bases from J; bases unmatched to any gene: 6. The CDR3 contains 15 residues. This CDR3 reads CASSQGPQGDYEQYF. As DNA, the CDR3 is TGTGCCAGCAGCCAAGGACCCCAGGGGGACTACGAGCAGTACTTC.

This rearrangement joins TRBV4-2 to TRBJ2-5, with 7 bases fitting TRBD2. Germline values: CDR1 LGHNA, CDR2 YNFKEQ. This CDR3 region has 15 residues. Trimming took 3 bases from V and 1 from J; bases not matched to a gene: 5. The CDR3 coding sequence is TGTGCCAGCAGCCAGTCCGGGACTACCCAAGAGACCCAGTACTTC. Translated, it gives CASSQSGTTQETQYF.

The chain links TRBV7-3 to TRBJ1-2, with D possibly matching TRBD1 (6 bases). The V gene lost 5 bases and the J gene lost 2 bases, with 15 bases spanning the gap. The CDR3 totals 15 residues. CDR1 and CDR2 from the germline V gene are SGHTA and FQGTGA. The CDR3 region is CASSPKGGFNYGYTF. The CDR3 coding sequence is TGTGCCAGCAGCCCCAAAGGGGGATTCAACTATGGCTACACCTTC.

The genes are TRBV2 and TRBJ2-7; D call uncertain. This CDR3 is 14 amino acids long. The germline V gene encodes CDR1 SNHLY and CDR2 FYNNEI. Deletions cut 8 bases from V and 0 bases from J, with 14 bases between. In DNA, the CDR3 is TGTGCCAGCGCTGCCGCCCCCGGCTCCTACGAGCAGTACTTC. Amino acid sequence: CASAAAPGSYEQYF.

The chain carries TRBV6-2 or TRBV6-3 and TRBJ1-5; the match to TRBD1 covers 7 bases. J gave up 2 bases and V 6 bases, and 22 bases lay outside the gene matches. This CDR3 is built from 20 residues. From germline, CDR1 is MNHEY and CDR2 SVGEGT. The CDR3 is CASSLASRDRGTLGNQPQHF. The CDR3 DNA follows: TGTGCCAGCAGCCTCGCCAGTAGGGACAGAGGCACGCTTGGCAATCAGCCCCAGCATTTT.

As regards this clone: The same CDR3 is also encoded by other DNA sequences in this sample. This chain joins TRBV6-6 and TRBJ1-5; D is perhaps TRBD1 (6 bases). V lost 6 bases and J lost 13, with 16 bases in between. Germline V gene data show CDR1 as MNHNY and CDR2 as SVGAGI (reference sequence). The CDR3 covers 12 residues. The DNA of the CDR3 is TGTGCCAGCAGCCCCGATGGGGGCAGTCAGCATTTT. Protein sequence: CASSPDGGSQHF.

The rearrangement uses TRBV6-2 or TRBV6-3 and TRBJ2-1; the D is unclear. Per germline, CDR1 MNHEY and CDR2 SVGEGT. The CDR3 spans 15 residues. V lost 3 bases, J lost 8 bases, and 17 bases lay in between. The CDR3, as DNA: TGTGCCAGCAGTTATCATTCCCCAGGTCGCGATGAGCAGTTCTTC. Translating it yields CASSYHSPGRDEQFF.